This T cell receptor beta chain derives from a study of patients and donors after allogeneic stem cell transplantation (dated by TCRdb to 2018 to 2021). Library preparation used RT-PCR. Sequenced using a NextSeq 550. TCRdb's own reprocessing of the public reads used fastp at Q25 and MiXCR and kept productive beta chains. Entries are consolidated by CDR3 protein sequence, retaining the most common genes and DNA. The sample table holds roughly 250,000 distinct CDR3 sequences, of which about 14% were seen once. Approximately 10% of the sample is in the top ten clones. CDR1 and CDR2 were assigned from the germline V gene (reference sequence) as MNHEY and SMNVEV. Measured from the cysteine to the phenylalanine, the CDR3 is 14 residues long. Only the CDR3 part of the read is kept: 42 bases, read in frame from the first base. Trimming costs V 7 bases and J 7 bases, and their ends lie 16 bases apart. This clonotype occurred a few times. Its antigen remains unidentified. No base qualities exist here, and no much larger clone lies one base off it.

This receptor was identified in a human donor who was either an allogeneic HSCT recipient or a stem cell or donor lymphocyte infusion donor (not recorded which). It is not recorded whose cells these are; they may come from a transplant donor. Sequencing was done on a sample of blood, either unsorted or a sorted T cell fraction (not recorded which). The chain is assembled from TRBV27 and TRBJ2-2; a tentative D match to TRBD2 spans 6 bases. The CDR3 region: CASKRREVSGELFF. The DNA sequence is given as TGTGCCAGCAAGCGGAGGGAGGTGAGCGGGGAGCTGTTTTTT.